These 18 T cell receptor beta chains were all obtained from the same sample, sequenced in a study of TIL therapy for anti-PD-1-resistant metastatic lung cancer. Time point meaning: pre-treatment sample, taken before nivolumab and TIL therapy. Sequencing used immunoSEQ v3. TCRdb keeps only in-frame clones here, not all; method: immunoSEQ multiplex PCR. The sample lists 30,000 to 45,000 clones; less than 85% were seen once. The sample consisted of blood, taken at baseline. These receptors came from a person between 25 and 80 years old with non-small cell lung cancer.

CDR3 in DNA: TGTGCCAGCAGTCCCGGACTAGCGGGAGCAGGGGGCACAGATACGCAGTATTTT. Translating gives CASSPGLAGAGGTDTQYF. V is TRBV28 and J is TRBJ2-3, with 13 positions matching TRBD2. Germline-derived CDR1 and CDR2 are MDHEN and SYDVKM. This CDR3 spans 18 amino acids. Trimming cost V 5 bases and J 1 base; bases outside gene matches: 9. The whole variable domain, remainder taken from reference TRBV28 and TRBJ2-3, is DVKVTQSSRYLVKRTGEKVFLECVQDMDHENMFWYRQDPGLGLRLIYFSYDVKMKEKGDIPEGYSVSREKKERFSLILESASTNQTSMYLCASSPGLAGAGGTDTQYFGPGTRLTVL.

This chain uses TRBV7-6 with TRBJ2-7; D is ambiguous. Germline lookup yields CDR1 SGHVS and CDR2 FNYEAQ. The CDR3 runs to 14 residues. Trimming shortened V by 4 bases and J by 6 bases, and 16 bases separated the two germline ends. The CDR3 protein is CASSSLGQTREQYF. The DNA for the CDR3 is TGTGCCAGCAGCTCACTCGGGCAGACTCGCGAGCAGTACTTC.

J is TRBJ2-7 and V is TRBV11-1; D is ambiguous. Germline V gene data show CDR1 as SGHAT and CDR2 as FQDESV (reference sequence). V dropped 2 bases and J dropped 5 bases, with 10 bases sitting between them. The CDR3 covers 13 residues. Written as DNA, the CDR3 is TGTGCCAGCAGCTTATTACTATTTCACGAGCAGTACTTC. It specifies CASSLLLFHEQYF.

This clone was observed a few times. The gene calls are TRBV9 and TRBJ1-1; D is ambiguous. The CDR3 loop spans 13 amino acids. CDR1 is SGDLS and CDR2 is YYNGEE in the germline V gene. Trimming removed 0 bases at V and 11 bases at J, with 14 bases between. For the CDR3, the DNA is TGTGCCAGCAGCGTAGATGGCCAATTGACGGCTTTCTTT. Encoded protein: CASSVDGQLTAFF.

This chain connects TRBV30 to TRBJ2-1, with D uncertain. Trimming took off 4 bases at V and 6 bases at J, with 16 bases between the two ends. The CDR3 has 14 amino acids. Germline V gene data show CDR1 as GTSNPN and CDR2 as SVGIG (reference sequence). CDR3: CAWTPMFIGNEQFF. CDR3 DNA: TGTGCCTGGACCCCGATGTTCATCGGCAATGAGCAGTTCTTC.

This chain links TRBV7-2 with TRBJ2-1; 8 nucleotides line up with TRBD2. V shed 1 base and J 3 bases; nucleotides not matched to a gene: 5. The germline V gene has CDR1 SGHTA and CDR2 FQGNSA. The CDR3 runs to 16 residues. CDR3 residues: CASSLDAGGVYNEQFF. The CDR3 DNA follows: TGTGCCAGCAGCTTAGACGCGGGAGGAGTCTACAATGAGCAGTTCTTC.

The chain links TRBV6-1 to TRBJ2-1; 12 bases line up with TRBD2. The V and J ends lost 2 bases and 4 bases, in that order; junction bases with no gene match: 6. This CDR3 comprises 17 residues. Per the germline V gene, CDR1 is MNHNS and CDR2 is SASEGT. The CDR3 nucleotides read TGTGCCAGCAGTGAAATGCGGGGGACTAGCGGGTACAATGAGCAGTTCTTC. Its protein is CASSEMRGTSGYNEQFF.

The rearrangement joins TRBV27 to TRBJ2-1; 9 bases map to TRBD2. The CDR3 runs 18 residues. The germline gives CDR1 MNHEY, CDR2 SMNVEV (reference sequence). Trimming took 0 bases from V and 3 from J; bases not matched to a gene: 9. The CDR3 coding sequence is TGTGCCAGCAGTTTATCGAAGCGGGGGGCCTATTTCTACAATGAGCAGTTCTTC. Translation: CASSLSKRGAYFYNEQFF.

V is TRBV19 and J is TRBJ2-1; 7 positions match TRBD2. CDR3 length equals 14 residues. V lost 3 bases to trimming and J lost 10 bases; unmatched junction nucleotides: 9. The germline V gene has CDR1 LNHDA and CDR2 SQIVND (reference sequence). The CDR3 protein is CASSIERGQGEQFF. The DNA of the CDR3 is TGTGCCAGTAGTATTGAGCGGGGCCAGGGAGAGCAGTTCTTC.

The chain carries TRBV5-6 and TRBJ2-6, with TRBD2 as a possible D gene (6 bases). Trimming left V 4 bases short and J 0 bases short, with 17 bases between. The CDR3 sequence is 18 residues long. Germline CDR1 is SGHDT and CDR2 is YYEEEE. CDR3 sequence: CASSLTGLPFSGANVLTF. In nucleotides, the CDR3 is TGTGCCAGCAGCCTCACGGGACTCCCCTTCTCTGGGGCCAACGTCCTGACTTTC.

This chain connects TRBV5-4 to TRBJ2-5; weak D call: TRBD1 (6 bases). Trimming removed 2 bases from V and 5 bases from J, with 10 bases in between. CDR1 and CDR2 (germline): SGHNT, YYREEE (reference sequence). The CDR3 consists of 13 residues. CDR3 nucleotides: TGTGCCAGCAGCTTAGGACAGTTCGAGACCCAGTACTTC. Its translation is CASSLGQFETQYF.

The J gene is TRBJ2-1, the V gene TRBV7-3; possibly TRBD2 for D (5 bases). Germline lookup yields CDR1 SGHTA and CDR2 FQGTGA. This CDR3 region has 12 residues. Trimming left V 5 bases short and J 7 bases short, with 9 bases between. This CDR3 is CASSPSGNEQFF. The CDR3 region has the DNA TGTGCCAGCAGCCCCTCGGGGAATGAGCAGTTCTTC.

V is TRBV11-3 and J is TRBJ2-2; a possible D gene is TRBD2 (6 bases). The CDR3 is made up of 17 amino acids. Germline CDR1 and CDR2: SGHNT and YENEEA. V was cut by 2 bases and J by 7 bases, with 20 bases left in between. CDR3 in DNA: TGTGCCAGCAGCTTACAGGTTTCTAGCGTTTATGGCGGGGAGCTGTTTTTT. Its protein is CASSLQVSSVYGGELFF.

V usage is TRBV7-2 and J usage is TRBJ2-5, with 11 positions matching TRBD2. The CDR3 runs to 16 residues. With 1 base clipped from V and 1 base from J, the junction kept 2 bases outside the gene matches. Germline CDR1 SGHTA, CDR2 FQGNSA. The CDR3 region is CASSLGLAGIQETQYF. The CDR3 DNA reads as TGTGCCAGCAGCTTAGGACTAGCGGGGATCCAAGAGACCCAGTACTTC. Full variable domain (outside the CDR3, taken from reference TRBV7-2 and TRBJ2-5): GAGVSQSPSNKVTEKGKDVELRCDPISGHTALYWYRQSLGQGLEFLIYFQGNSAPDKSGLPSDRFSAERTGGSVSTLTIQRTQQEDSAVYLCASSLGLAGIQETQYFGPGTRLLVL.

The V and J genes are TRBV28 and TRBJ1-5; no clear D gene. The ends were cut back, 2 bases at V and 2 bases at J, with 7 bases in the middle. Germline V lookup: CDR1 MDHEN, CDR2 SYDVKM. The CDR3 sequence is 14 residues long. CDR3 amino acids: CASSLGLGNQPQHF. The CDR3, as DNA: TGTGCCAGCAGTTTAGGTTTGGGCAATCAGCCCCAGCATTTT.

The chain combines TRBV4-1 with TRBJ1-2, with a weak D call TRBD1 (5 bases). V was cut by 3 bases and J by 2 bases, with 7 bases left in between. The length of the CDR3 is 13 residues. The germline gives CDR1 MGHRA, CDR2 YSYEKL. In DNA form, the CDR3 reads TGCGCCAGCAGCCAGGGGGGAAACTATGGCTACACCTTC. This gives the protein CASSQGGNYGYTF.

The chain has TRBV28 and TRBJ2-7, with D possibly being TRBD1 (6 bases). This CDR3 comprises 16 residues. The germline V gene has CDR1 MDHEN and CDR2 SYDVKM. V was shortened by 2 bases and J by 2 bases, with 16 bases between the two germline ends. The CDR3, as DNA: TGTGCCAGCAGTTTACGGATCGGGACATCCACCTACGAGCAGTACTTC. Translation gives CASSLRIGTSTYEQYF.

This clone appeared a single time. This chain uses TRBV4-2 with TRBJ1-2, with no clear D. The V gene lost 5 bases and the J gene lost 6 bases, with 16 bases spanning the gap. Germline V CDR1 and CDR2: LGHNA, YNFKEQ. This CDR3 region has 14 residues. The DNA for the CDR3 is TGTGCCAGCAGCTCTCGCCGAGAAGGGAATGGCTACACCTTC. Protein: CASSSRREGNGYTF.